This T cell receptor beta chain came from a study of T cells in Graves' hyperthyroidism and ophthalmopathy. This clonotype was picked up many times. The CDR3 is made up of 15 amino acids. The V gene's germline CDR1 is SGHNT and CDR2 YENEEA. Trimming stripped 4 bases from V and 4 bases from J, with 11 bases between. It was RNA transcripts that yielded the amplified TCR beta CDR3 regions. HTBI primers were employed in a first-round RT-PCR of the TCR CDR3. TCRdb reanalysed the multiplex PCR reads using MiXCR and keeps one entry per CDR3 protein. The repertoire has about 480,000 distinct CDR3 sequences, under 15% of them found once; the top ten carry 15% to 20%.

The rearrangement joins TRBV11-3 to TRBJ1-6; D uncertain. The TCR was taken from a woman aged 18-29 years with Graves' hyperthyroidism. The sequencing sample was made of blood. CDR3 sequence reads: CASSSKEWYNSPLHF. The CDR3 DNA reads as TGTGCCAGCAGCTCGAAGGAGTGGTATAATTCACCCCTCCACTTT.